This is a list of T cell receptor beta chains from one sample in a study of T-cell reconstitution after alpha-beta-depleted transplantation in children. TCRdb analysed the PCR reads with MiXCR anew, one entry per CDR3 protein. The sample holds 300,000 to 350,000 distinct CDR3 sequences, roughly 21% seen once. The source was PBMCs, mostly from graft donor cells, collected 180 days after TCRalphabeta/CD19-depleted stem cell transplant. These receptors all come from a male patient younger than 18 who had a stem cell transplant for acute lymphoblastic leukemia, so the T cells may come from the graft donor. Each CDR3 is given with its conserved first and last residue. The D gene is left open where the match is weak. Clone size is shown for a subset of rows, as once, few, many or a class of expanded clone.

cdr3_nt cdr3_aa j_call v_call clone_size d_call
TGTGCCAGCAGCGCGGGGGGGGAGACCCAGTACTTC CASSAGGETQYF TRBJ2-5 TRBV7-9 - TRBD2
TGCAGCGTTGAGCCATTCACTGAAGCTTTCTTT CSVEPFTEAFF TRBJ1-1 TRBV29-1 few -
TGCAGCGTTGGACAGGGGGCCTACTATGGCTACACCTTC CSVGQGAYYGYTF TRBJ1-2 TRBV29-1 - TRBD1
TGTGCCAGTAGCCCCGGGACAACTTCCTACGAGCAGTACTTC CASSPGTTSYEQYF TRBJ2-7 TRBV19 - -
TGTGCCAGCAGCAATGTAAACACCGGGGAGCTGTTTTTT CASSNVNTGELFF TRBJ2-2 TRBV7-9 - -
TGTGCCAGCAGTGAAAGGGGCGTTACATACGAGCAGTACTTC CASSERGVTYEQYF TRBJ2-7 TRBV6-4 few -
TGTGCCAGTAGTACCGGGAGCCACTACGAGCAGTACTTC CASSTGSHYEQYF TRBJ2-7 TRBV19 few -
TGTGCCAGCGGTCACGCGGGGGACAGGGTGGACTGGCGGGGCACAGATACGCAGTATTTT CASGHAGDRVDWRGTDTQYF TRBJ2-3 TRBV6-2/TRBV6-3 many TRBD1
TGCGCCAGCAGCTTGGTCCCCTCTGGGGCCAACGTCCTGACTTTC CASSLVPSGANVLTF TRBJ2-6 TRBV5-1 - -
TGTGACACGGGAGGGCCTAATCTTGAGCAGTTCTTC CDTGGPNLEQFF TRBJ2-1 TRBV21-1 - -
TGTGCCAGCAGTTATCAGGGAGGAACTCAGCCCCAGCATTTT CASSYQGGTQPQHF TRBJ1-5 TRBV6-5 few -
TGCGCCAGCAGCCAAGGCCCCGTACTAGCGGGAGGGTTCGGGGAGCTGTTTTTT CASSQGPVLAGGFGELFF TRBJ2-2 TRBV4-1 few TRBD2
TGCGCCAGCAGTACTAGCACGAGCTCCTACGAGCAGTACTTC CASSTSTSSYEQYF TRBJ2-7 TRBV5-1 many -
TGTGCCAGCAGCAAAGGCTACGAGCAGTACTTC CASSKGYEQYF TRBJ2-7 TRBV7-9 - -
TGCGCCAGCAGCTCGGGACTAGCGGCCTCCTCTGGGGCCAACGTCCTGACTTTC CASSSGLAASSGANVLTF TRBJ2-6 TRBV5-1 - TRBD2
TGTGCCAGCAGCCCTATAGGACTAGCGTTCGGAGAGACCCAGTACTTC CASSPIGLAFGETQYF TRBJ2-5 TRBV7-3 - TRBD2
TGCAGTGCTAGAGGGGACACCAACTATGGCTACACCTTC CSARGDTNYGYTF TRBJ1-2 TRBV20-1 - -
TGCAGCGTTTGGCATTACACAGATACGCAGTATTTT CSVWHYTDTQYF TRBJ2-3 TRBV29-1 - -
TGCGCCAGCAGCTTGGGGGCAGGGGGCAGTCAGCCCCAGCATTTT CASSLGAGGSQPQHF TRBJ1-5 TRBV5-1 - TRBD1
TGCGCCAGCAGCTTTGACAGGGGGCCCACCGGGGAGCTGTTTTTT CASSFDRGPTGELFF TRBJ2-2 TRBV5-1 few TRBD1
TGTGCCAGCAGATTAGATTACAGGGGACCTAACTATGGCTACACCTTC CASRLDYRGPNYGYTF TRBJ1-2 TRBV6-5 few TRBD1
TGTGCCAGCAGCGCTTCGACAGGGGCGATCGGCGGGGAGCTGTTTTTT CASSASTGAIGGELFF TRBJ2-2 TRBV9 few TRBD1
TGTGCCAGCAGCTTATCGGGCTACTCCCCTTCGGAGCAGTACTTC CASSLSGYSPSEQYF TRBJ2-7 TRBV7-3 - -
TGTGCCAGCAGCTTAGATCGGGCCGGCTACAATGAGCAGTTCTTC CASSLDRAGYNEQFF TRBJ2-1 TRBV11-3 - -
TGCGCCAGCAGCCAAGGTCCCGGGACGGAACGAGAAGAGACCCAGTACTTC CASSQGPGTEREETQYF TRBJ2-5 TRBV4-1 few -
TGTGCCAGCAGCTTAAAATTCATCCTTAACTATGGCTACACCTTC CASSLKFILNYGYTF TRBJ1-2 TRBV7-9 - -